This passage covers 15 T cell receptor beta chains from one sample sequenced in a study of blood T cell repertoires in COVID-19 (TCRdb year 2020). Library prep was done by the immunoSEQ multiplex PCR assay. In TCRdb, the immuneACCESS table is reduced to in-frame sequences with V and J assigned. These tables do not hold every clone; where another copy was compared, an unresolved V gene accounts for under half, and the others remain unexplained. The sample profile shows around 19,000 clones; approximately 90% of them were found once. About 16% of the sample is in the top ten clones. The sample consisted of peripheral blood. Receptors were obtained from a human donor in a cohort sampled during active COVID-19.

This rearrangement joins TRBV19 to TRBJ1-2; D is perhaps TRBD1 (5 bases). The V gene's germline CDR1 is LNHDA and CDR2 SQIVND (reference sequence). The CDR3 has 13 amino acids. V lost 5 bases and J lost 8, with 15 bases in between. The CDR3 loop reads CASSQQGVGGYTF. The CDR3 DNA is TGTGCCAGTAGTCAGCAAGGGGTTGGAGGCTACACCTTC.

V is TRBV19 and J is TRBJ1-2; TRBD1 agrees at 9 bases. This CDR3 has 18 amino acids. With V trimmed by 2 bases and J by 2 bases, 12 bases remained unmatched. Per germline, CDR1 LNHDA and CDR2 SQIVND (reference sequence). CDR3 DNA sequence: TGTGCCAGTAGTATAAATCGGGACAGGGTAGACTCCAACTATGGCTACACCTTC. It is translated as CASSINRDRVDSNYGYTF.

The chain is built from TRBV30 and TRBJ1-1; possibly TRBD1 for D (6 bases). The germline V and J ends were trimmed by 0 bases and 0 bases, with 11 bases remaining between them. Germline V gives CDR1 GTSNPN, CDR2 SVGIG (reference sequence). The length of the CDR3 is 15 residues. The CDR3 sequence is CAWSVRDILNTEAFF. The DNA of the CDR3 is TGTGCCTGGAGTGTACGGGACATTTTGAACACTGAAGCTTTCTTT.

The V gene is TRBV3-1 (or the pseudogene TRBV3-2), the J gene TRBJ1-4; no clear D. The CDR3 has 14 residues. The germline CDR1 and CDR2 sequences are LGHDT and YNNKEL (reference sequence). V was clipped by 2 bases and J by 0 bases, with 4 bases between them. CDR3 amino acids: CASSQLSTNEKLFF. The CDR3 DNA sequence: TGTGCCAGCAGCCAACTATCAACTAATGAAAAACTGTTTTTT.

This clone was recorded a few times. The CDR3 bases are TGTGCCAGCAGCCAAGTTGCGAGGGAGCAGTACTTC. Amino acids: CASSQVAREQYF. The chain uses TRBV3-1 (or the pseudogene TRBV3-2) and TRBJ2-7; D is ambiguous. Per the germline V gene, CDR1 is LGHDT and CDR2 is YNNKEL (reference sequence). There are 12 residues in the CDR3. Deletions cut 1 base from V and 7 bases from J, with 8 bases between.

The CDR3 spells CASSSGGGSGNTIYF. For the CDR3, the DNA is TGTGCCAGCAGCTCCGGGGGAGGATCTGGAAACACCATATATTTT. V and J are TRBV4-2 and TRBJ1-3; the D gene is possibly TRBD1 (5 bases). V was pared by 5 bases and J by 1 base, with 12 bases between. The CDR3 length is 15 residues. Germline V gives CDR1 LGHNA, CDR2 YNFKEQ.

The V call is TRBV19, the J call TRBJ2-1, with 11 positions matching TRBD2. Germline-derived CDR1 and CDR2 are LNHDA and SQIVND (reference sequence). J was trimmed by 10 bases and V by 3 bases; bases with no gene match: 8. This CDR3 is 15 amino acids long. Here the CDR3 reads CASSMEGLAVIEQFF. CDR3 DNA sequence: TGTGCCAGTAGTATGGAGGGACTAGCGGTCATAGAGCAGTTCTTC.

Here the CDR3 reads CASSPYSGRALDTQYF. The CDR3 DNA is TGTGCCAGCTCACCATATAGCGGGAGGGCCCTAGATACGCAGTATTTT. The rearrangement links TRBV18 to TRBJ2-3; 11 bases line up with TRBD2. CDR1 and CDR2 from the germline V gene are KGHSH and LQKENI. The trim removed 2 bases at V and 5 bases at J, leaving 6 bases unmatched. The CDR3 contains 16 residues.

The rearrangement joins TRBV19 to TRBJ2-1; TRBD1 matches 8 bases. V gave up 1 base and J gave up 5 bases; unmatched junction bases: 4. The CDR3 is 15 residues long. Germline V CDR1 and CDR2: LNHDA, SQIVND (reference sequence). Written as DNA, the CDR3 is TGTGCCAGTAGTATAGGTCAGGGGGCGAACAATGAGCAGTTCTTC. Amino acid sequence: CASSIGQGANNEQFF.

In DNA, the CDR3 is TGTGCCATCGGAGACAGGGACAGCTCTGGAAACACCATATATTTT. Translating gives CAIGDRDSSGNTIYF. This chain connects TRBV7-9 to TRBJ1-3; 7 nucleotides line up with TRBD1. The V gene's germline CDR1 is SEHNR and CDR2 FQNEAQ (reference sequence). CDR3 length equals 15 residues. V gave up 10 bases and J gave up 0 bases; unmatched junction bases: 9. The full variable domain, with the rest looked up from reference TRBV7-9 and TRBJ1-3, is DTGVSQNPRHKITKRGQNVTFRCDPISEHNRLYWYRQTLGQGPEFLTYFQNEAQLEKSRLLSDRFSAERPKGSFSTLEIQRTEQGDSAMYLCAIGDRDSSGNTIYFGEGSWLTVV.

The J gene is TRBJ2-1, the V gene TRBV6-6; D may be TRBD2 (6 bases). This CDR3 region has 12 residues. CDR1 is MNHNY and CDR2 is SVGAGI in the germline V gene (reference sequence). Trimming shortened V by 6 bases and J by 8 bases, and 11 bases separated the two germline ends. CDR3 loop: CASSRGEYEQFF. The CDR3 bases are TGTGCCAGCAGCCGCGGGGAGTATGAGCAGTTCTTC.

The chain is built from TRBV2 and TRBJ2-5, with D unresolved. The CDR3 extends over 13 amino acids. V was pared by 4 bases and J by 5 bases, with 11 bases between. CDR1 is SNHLY, CDR2 FYNNEI, per germline. The CDR3 spells CASSAGSRETQYF. CDR3 coding DNA: TGTGCCAGCAGTGCGGGTAGCCGGGAGACCCAGTACTTC.

V and J are TRBV30 and TRBJ1-1, with D possibly being TRBD1 (6 bases). Germline V gene lookup returns CDR1 GTSNPN and CDR2 SVGIG (reference sequence). V was trimmed by 3 bases and J by 11 bases, leaving 16 bases between them. There are 12 residues in the CDR3. The CDR3 loop reads CAWRYLSGVAFF. The CDR3, as DNA: TGTGCCTGGAGGTACCTCTCAGGGGTGGCTTTCTTT.

This rearrangement joins TRBV28 to TRBJ2-7, with 11 positions matching TRBD1. The CDR3 contains 16 residues. The germline CDR1 and CDR2 sequences are MDHEN and SYDVKM. V dropped 6 bases and J dropped 5; count of bases not matched to a gene: 12. The CDR3 DNA reads TGTGCCAGCAGCCGGCAACGGGGACAGGGGGTGCACGAGCAGTACTTC. This sequence encodes CASSRQRGQGVHEQYF. Full variable domain (missing parts from reference TRBV28 and TRBJ2-7): DVKVTQSSRYLVKRTGEKVFLECVQDMDHENMFWYRQDPGLGLRLIYFSYDVKMKEKGDIPEGYSVSREKKERFSLILESASTNQTSMYLCASSRQRGQGVHEQYFGPGTRLTVT.

The chain has TRBV28 and TRBJ1-5; D remains ambiguous. In germline, CDR1 is MDHEN, CDR2 SYDVKM. This CDR3 comprises 16 residues. The germline V and J ends were trimmed by 6 bases and 3 bases, with 18 bases remaining between them. The CDR3 coding sequence is TGTGCCAGCAGGCCTCTTGGGCAGGCCCTCAATCAGCCCCAGCATTTT. Its translation: CASRPLGQALNQPQHF.